A single T cell receptor beta chain is shown here with its context. No antigen is known for it. No base-level quality is on record; no much larger clone is a single base apart. V sheds 4 bases and J sheds 2 bases, leaving 11 bases between their ends. The cysteine opens and the phenylalanine closes a CDR3 of 14 amino acids. Solely the CDR3 DNA is kept, with 42 bases framed from the first base. Looking up the germline V gene yields CDR1 SNHLY and CDR2 FYNNEI. This specimen belongs to a study of vaccination and CD4 T cells after COVID-19 (dated by TCRdb to between 2022 and 2023). Concerning the study at large: SARS-CoV-2 positivity had been established in the convalescent patients by nasal swab PCR, and mild disease was recorded in nine of these patients and severe disease in one. In control cultures, a CEFX viral epitope pool was used as positive control, an HIV-1 Nef peptide pool was used as negative control, or no peptide was added. Post-COVID blood samples were collected from convalescent patients a median of approximately 100 days after diagnosis, with a range of about 35 to 180 days. Six males and four females were included in the convalescent cohort, with two Hispanic individuals, seven Caucasians, two Asians and one multiracial person represented. Two doses of either the Pfizer-BioNTech BNT162b2 vaccine (n=8) or the Moderna mRNA-1273 vaccine (n=2) were administered to participants. The cultures were stimulated with overlapping spike peptide pools from SARS-CoV-2 and from the common cold coronaviruses HCoV-NL63, HCoV-OC43 and HCoV-229E. In over 8 COVID-19 convalescent patients and a handful of infection-naive healthy vaccine recipients, the spike-specific CD4+ TCR repertoire before mRNA vaccination was compared with the repertoire after mRNA vaccination. Post-vaccine blood samples were collected a median of about 69 days after the second vaccine dose, ranging from roughly 13 to 241 days. On the study overall, not on this receptor specifically: Of the vaccine-specific clones found in convalescent patients, nearly all (304 of 307) were mono-reactive for SARS-CoV-2 spike instead of being cross-reactive with common cold coronaviruses. Relatively few convalescent patients were included in the study, and early timepoints after natural infection were not analyzed. Although the median number of SARS-CoV-2-reactive clonotypes went up from around 19 after infection to more than 30 after vaccination, the increase was not significant. In convalescent patients, a median around 86% of post-vaccine SARS-CoV-2-reactive clones were detected only after vaccination, suggesting vaccine-specific priming.

The library was produced with PCR. DNA from cultured CD4+ T cells was subjected to TCR sequencing with the Oncomine TCR Beta short-read assay at the Johns Hopkins FTIC core. The QIAamp micro DNA kit was used to extract genomic DNA from the cultured CD4+ T cells. Oncomine TCR Beta libraries from cultured CD4+ T cells were pooled with unique dual indexes and sequenced on an Illumina iSeq 100. The original methods were these. Non-productive sequences were removed, and CDR3s not starting with C, not ending with F or W, or shorter than 7 amino acids were discarded. Antigen-specific clonotypes were identified using the MANAFEST web application through comparison of peptide-stimulated wells with reference and other culture wells. For a clone to be called positive, the clone needed an FDR below 0.05, an odds ratio above 5, and a productive frequency above 0.1% in at least two of three replicate wells. A clonotype counted as cross-reactive if it showed significant expansion both in the SARS-CoV-2 spike wells and in at least one common cold coronavirus spike condition. CDR3 homology was assessed with Levenshtein distances (stringdist) and unrooted phylogenetic trees (ape) in R version 3.6.1. Through fastp at Q25 and MiXCR, TCRdb rebuilt clones from the public reads, retaining in-frame beta chains. Each entry merges the rows of one CDR3 protein and shows their most common DNA and genes. The V and J calls were not made by the authors but by TCRdb's processing. Across this sample there are about 12,000 distinct CDR3 sequences, with about 30% seen only once. Approximately 15% of the sample is held by the ten biggest clonotypes.

Reading the label with the study, this specimen's treatment or condition is: roughly nine-day PBMC culture with coronavirus spike peptide pools or control peptides (ViraFEST assay). The ViraFEST assay, used in the study, expanded antigen-specific T cells with peptide pools and then identified the expanded clonotypes through TCR sequencing. Positive SARS-CoV-2 PCR tests in the convalescent patients dated from March to December 2020, before Alpha, Beta and Delta variants emerged in the United States. Two million PBMCs per well were cultured in IMDM with 5% human AB serum and about 9.7 IU/ml IL-2, plus 10 ug/ml peptide pools. Half of the culture medium was replaced with fresh IL-2-containing medium on days 3 and 7. After 10 days of culture, CD4+ T cells were isolated by negative selection with the EasySep CD4+ T cell isolation kit. PBMCs were separated from whole blood using Ficoll-Paque Plus gradient centrifugation and then either used fresh or cryopreserved at -140C. Each culture condition was generally run in triplicate wells.

The rearranged segments are TRBV2 and TRBJ1-2; no D gene can be assigned with confidence. This clonotype was obtained from a human donor who had recovered from COVID-19. The source material was CD4+ T cells from blood, cultured in vitro, sampled after SARS-CoV-2 vaccination. The nucleotides are TGTGCCAGCAGTGTGAGGGAGGGCAACTATGGCTACACCTTC. Its protein is CASSVREGNYGYTF. The CDR3 plus the reference TRBV2 and TRBJ1-2 genes for the other parts give the full variable domain: EPEVTQTPSHQVTQMGQEVILRCVPISNHLYFYWYRQILGQKVEFLVSFYNNEISEKSEIFDDQFSVERPDGSNFTLKIRSTKLEDSAMYFCASSVREGNYGYTFGSGTRLTVV.